This note documents a single TCR beta chain sequence. Its antigen is still unknown. This sample was taken from a study of vaccination effects on CD4 cells after COVID-19. The CDR3 is 13 residues long. Trimming took 5 bases from V and 6 from J; bases not matched to a gene: 10. Germline V gene data show CDR1 as GTSNPN and CDR2 as SVGIG (reference sequence). Study-level points and caveats: The study had few convalescent patients and no early post-infection timepoints. Both infection-induced and vaccine-induced clones contracted markedly at late post-vaccination timepoints.

Data came from immunoSEQ multiplex PCR; TCRdb stores just in-frame clones and leaves some out. Among 20,000 to 25,000 clones listed, 70% to 75% were seen once. Before sequencing, viral peptide pools were used by the ViraFEST assay to expand antigen-specific CD4+ T cells. CD4+ T cell isolation took place after less than 13 days of culture. It was two doses of either the BNT162b2 or mRNA-1273 vaccine that participants received. The genes are TRBV30 and TRBJ2-7; 7 bases fit TRBD1. The input for sequencing was CD4+ T cells from PBMCs cultured with SARS-CoV-2 spike peptides, taken after COVID-19 vaccination. The clonotype comes from a human donor who received a COVID-19 vaccine. The DNA of the CDR3 is TGTGCCTGGGGTCGACAGGGAATGGGCGAGCAGTACTTC. Its translation is CAWGRQGMGEQYF.